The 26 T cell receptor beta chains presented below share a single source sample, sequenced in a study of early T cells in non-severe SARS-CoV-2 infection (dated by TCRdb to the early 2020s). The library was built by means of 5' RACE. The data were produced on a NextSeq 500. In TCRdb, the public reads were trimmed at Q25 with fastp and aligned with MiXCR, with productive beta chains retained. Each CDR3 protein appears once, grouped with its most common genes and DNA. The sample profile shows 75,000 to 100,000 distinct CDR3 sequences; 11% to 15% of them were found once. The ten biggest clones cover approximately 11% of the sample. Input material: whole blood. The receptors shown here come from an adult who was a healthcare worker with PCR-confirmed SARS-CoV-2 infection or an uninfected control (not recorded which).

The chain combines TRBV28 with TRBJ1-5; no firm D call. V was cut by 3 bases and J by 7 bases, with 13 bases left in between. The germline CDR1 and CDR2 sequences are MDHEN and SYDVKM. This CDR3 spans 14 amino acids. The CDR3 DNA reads TGTGCCAGCAGTTTCCCTGGACGCGAACAGCCCCAGCATTTT. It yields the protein CASSFPGREQPQHF.

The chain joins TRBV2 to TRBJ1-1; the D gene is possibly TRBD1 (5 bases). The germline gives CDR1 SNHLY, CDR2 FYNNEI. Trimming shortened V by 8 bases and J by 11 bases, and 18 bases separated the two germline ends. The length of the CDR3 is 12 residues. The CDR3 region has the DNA TGTGCCAGCGGGCAGGGCAATATAGTTGCTTTCTTT. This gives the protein CASGQGNIVAFF.

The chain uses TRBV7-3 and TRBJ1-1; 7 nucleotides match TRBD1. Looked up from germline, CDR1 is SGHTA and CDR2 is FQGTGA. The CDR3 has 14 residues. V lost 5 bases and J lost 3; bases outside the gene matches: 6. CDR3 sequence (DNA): TGTGCCAGCAGCCTACAGGGGCGGGACACTGAAGCTTTCTTT. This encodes CASSLQGRDTEAFF.

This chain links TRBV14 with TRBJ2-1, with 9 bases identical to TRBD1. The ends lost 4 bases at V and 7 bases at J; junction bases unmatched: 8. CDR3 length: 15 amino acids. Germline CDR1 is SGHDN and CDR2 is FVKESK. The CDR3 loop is CASSPTGTGRNEQFF. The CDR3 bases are TGTGCCAGCAGCCCAACCGGGACAGGGAGGAATGAGCAGTTCTTC.

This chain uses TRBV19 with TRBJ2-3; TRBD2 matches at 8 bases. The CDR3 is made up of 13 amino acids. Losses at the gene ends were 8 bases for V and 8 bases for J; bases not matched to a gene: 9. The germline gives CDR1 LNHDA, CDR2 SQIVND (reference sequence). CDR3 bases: TGTGCCAGTGTCGGGACTAGAGAGGGTACGCAGTATTTT. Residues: CASVGTREGTQYF.

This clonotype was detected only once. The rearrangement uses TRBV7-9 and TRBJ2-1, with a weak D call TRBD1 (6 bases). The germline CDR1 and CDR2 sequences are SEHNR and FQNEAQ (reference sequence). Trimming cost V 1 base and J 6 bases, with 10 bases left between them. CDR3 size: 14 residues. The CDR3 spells CASSLEQGSNEQFF. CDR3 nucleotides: TGTGCCAGCAGCTTAGAGCAGGGGAGCAATGAGCAGTTCTTC. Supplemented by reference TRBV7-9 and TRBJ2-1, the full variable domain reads DTGVSQNPRHKITKRGQNVTFRCDPISEHNRLYWYRQTLGQGPEFLTYFQNEAQLEKSRLLSDRFSAERPKGSFSTLEIQRTEQGDSAMYLCASSLEQGSNEQFFGPGTRLTVL.

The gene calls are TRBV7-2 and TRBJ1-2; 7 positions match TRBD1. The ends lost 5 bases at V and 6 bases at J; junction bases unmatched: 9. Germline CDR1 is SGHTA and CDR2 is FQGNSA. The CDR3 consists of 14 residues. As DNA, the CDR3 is TGTGCCAGCAGCAGGGACAGCAACGTAGATGGCTACACCTTC. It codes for CASSRDSNVDGYTF.

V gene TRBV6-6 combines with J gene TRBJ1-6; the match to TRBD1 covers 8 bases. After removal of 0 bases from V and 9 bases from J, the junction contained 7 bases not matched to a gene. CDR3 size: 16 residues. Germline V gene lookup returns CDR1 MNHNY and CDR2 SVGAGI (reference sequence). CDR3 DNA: TGTGCCAGCAGTTACTCGGGCAGGGGGCTAGGTTCACCCCTCCACTTT. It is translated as CASSYSGRGLGSPLHF.

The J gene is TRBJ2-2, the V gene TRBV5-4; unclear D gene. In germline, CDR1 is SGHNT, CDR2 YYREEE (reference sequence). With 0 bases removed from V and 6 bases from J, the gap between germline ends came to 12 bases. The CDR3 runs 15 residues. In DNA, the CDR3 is TGTGCCAGCAGCTTGGAGGGCGTAGGGCCCGGGGAGCTGTTTTTT. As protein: CASSLEGVGPGELFF.

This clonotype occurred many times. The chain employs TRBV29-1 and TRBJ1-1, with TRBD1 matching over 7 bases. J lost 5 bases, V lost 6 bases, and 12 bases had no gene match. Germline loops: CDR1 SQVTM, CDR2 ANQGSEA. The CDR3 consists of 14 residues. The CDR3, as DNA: TGCAGCGTCCACCCAGGGGGTAGTCGTACTGAAGCTTTCTTT. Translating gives CSVHPGGSRTEAFF.

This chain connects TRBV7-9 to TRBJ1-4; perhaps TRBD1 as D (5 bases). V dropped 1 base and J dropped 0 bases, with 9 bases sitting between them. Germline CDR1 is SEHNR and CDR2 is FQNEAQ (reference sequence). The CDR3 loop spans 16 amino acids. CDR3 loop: CASSLGGGATNEKLFF. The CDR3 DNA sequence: TGTGCCAGCAGCTTAGGGGGCGGCGCAACTAATGAAAAACTGTTTTTT. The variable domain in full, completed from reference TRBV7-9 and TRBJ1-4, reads DTGVSQNPRHKITKRGQNVTFRCDPISEHNRLYWYRQTLGQGPEFLTYFQNEAQLEKSRLLSDRFSAERPKGSFSTLEIQRTEQGDSAMYLCASSLGGGATNEKLFFGSGTQLSVL.

CDR3 coding DNA: TGTGCCAGCAGCTTAAGCGGGCCGGTGAACAATGAGCAGTTCTTC. This sequence encodes CASSLSGPVNNEQFF. The genes are TRBV11-2 and TRBJ2-1, with a possible D match to TRBD2 (6 bases). The CDR3 runs 15 residues. Germline CDR1 reads SGHAT; CDR2 reads FQNNGV. Trimming stripped 2 bases from V and 5 bases from J, with 13 bases between.

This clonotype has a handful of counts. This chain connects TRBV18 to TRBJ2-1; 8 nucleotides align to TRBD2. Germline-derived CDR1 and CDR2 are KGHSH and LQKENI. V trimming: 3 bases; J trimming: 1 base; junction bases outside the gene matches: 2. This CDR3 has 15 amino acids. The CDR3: CASSPLAGSYNEQFF. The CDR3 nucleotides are TGTGCCAGCTCACCCTTAGCGGGGTCCTACAATGAGCAGTTCTTC. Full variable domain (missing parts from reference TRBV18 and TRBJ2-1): NAGVMQNPRHLVRRRGQEARLRCSPMKGHSHVYWYRQLPEEGLKFMVYLQKENIIDESGMPKERFSAEFPKEGPSILRIQQVVRGDSAAYFCASSPLAGSYNEQFFGPGTRLTVL.

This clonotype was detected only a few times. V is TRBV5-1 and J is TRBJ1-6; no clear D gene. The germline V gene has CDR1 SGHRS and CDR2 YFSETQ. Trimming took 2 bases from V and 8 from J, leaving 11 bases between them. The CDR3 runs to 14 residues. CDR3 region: CASSFTQPDSPLHF. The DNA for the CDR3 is TGCGCCAGCAGCTTTACCCAGCCCGATTCACCCCTCCACTTT.

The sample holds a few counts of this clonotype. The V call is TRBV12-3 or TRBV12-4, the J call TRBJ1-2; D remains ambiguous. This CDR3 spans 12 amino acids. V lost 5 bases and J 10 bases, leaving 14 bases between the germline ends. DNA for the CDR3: TGTGCCAGCAGTAGGCTCCTAACTTACTACACCTTC. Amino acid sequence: CASSRLLTYYTF.

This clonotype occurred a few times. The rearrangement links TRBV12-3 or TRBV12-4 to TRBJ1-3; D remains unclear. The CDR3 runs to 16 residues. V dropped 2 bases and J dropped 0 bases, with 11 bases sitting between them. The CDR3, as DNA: TGTGCCAGCAGTTTAAGCGGCGCGGGCTCTGGAAACACCATATATTTT. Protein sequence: CASSLSGAGSGNTIYF.

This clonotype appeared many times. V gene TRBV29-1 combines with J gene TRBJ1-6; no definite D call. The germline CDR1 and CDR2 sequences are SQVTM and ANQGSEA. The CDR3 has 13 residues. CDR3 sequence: CRTLTREISPLHF. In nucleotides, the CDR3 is TGCAGGACATTAACAAGGGAGATTTCACCCCTCCACTTT.

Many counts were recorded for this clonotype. The CDR3 bases are TGCAGCGTTGAAGGGAGTGGAAACACCATATATTTT. Residues: CSVEGSGNTIYF. The chain uses TRBV29-1 and TRBJ1-3; D is unclear. Trimming stripped 1 base from V and 3 bases from J, with 4 bases between. CDR3 length: 12 residues. CDR1 SQVTM and CDR2 ANQGSEA come from the germline V gene.

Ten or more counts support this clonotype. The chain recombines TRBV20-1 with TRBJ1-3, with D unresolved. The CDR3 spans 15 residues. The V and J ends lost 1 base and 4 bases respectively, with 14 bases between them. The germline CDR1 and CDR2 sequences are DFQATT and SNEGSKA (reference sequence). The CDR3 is CSARVGGLAGNTIYF. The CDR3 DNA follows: TGCAGTGCTAGAGTGGGAGGCCTTGCCGGAAACACCATATATTTT.

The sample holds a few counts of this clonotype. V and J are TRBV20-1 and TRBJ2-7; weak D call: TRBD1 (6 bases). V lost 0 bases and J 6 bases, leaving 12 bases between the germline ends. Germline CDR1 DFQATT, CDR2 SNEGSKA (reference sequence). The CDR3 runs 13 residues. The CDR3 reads CSARDPQGSEQYF. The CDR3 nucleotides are TGCAGTGCTAGAGATCCACAGGGTAGCGAGCAGTACTTC.

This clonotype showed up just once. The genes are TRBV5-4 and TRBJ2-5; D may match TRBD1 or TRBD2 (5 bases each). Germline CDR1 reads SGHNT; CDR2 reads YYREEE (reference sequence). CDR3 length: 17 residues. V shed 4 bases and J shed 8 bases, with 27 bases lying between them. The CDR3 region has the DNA TGTGCCAGCAGCCCCCCCGGTAGGGGATCCTCGCGGGCAACCCAGTACTTC. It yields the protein CASSPPGRGSSRATQYF.

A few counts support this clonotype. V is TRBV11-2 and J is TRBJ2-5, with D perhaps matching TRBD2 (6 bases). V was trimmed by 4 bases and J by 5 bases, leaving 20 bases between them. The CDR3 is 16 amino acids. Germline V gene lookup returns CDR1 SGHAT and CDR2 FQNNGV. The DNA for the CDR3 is TGTGCCAGCAGCTCCCGACTCAAAGTAGGGACTGAGACCCAGTACTTC. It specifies CASSSRLKVGTETQYF.

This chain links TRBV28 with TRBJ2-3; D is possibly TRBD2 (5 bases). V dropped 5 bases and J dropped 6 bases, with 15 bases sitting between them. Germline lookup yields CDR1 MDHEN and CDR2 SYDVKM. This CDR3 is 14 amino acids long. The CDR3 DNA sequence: TGTGCCAGCAGTCCTACCGACTGGAGGGATACGCAGTATTTT. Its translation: CASSPTDWRDTQYF.

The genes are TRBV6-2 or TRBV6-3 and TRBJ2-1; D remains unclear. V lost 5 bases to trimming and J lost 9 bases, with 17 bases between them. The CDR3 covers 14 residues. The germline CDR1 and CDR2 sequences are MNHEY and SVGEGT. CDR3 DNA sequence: TGTGCCAGCAGTCCTATCCTTAGCTCAGGTGAGCAGTTCTTC. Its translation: CASSPILSSGEQFF.

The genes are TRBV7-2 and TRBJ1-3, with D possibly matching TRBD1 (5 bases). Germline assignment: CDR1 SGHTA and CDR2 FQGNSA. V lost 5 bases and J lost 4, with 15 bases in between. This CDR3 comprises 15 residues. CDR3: CASSLGTRPGNTIYF. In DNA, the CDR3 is TGTGCCAGCAGCCTAGGGACGAGGCCGGGAAACACCATATATTTT.

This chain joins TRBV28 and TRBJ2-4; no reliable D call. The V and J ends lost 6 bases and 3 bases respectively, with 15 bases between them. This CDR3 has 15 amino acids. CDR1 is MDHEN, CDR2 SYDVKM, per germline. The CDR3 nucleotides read TGTGCCAGCAGCCCAGTGAGGCTACACAAAAACATTCAGTACTTC. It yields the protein CASSPVRLHKNIQYF. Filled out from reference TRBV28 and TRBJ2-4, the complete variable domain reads DVKVTQSSRYLVKRTGEKVFLECVQDMDHENMFWYRQDPGLGLRLIYFSYDVKMKEKGDIPEGYSVSREKKERFSLILESASTNQTSMYLCASSPVRLHKNIQYFGAGTRLSVL.